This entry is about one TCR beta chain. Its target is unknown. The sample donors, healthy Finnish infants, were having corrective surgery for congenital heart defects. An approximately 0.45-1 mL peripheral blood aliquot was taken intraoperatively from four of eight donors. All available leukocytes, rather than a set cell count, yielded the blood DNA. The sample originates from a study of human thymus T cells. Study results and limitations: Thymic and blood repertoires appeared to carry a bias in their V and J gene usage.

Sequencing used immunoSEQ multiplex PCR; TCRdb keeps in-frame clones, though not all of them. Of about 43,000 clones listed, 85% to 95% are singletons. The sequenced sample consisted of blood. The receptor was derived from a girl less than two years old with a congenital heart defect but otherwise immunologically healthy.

CDR3 in DNA: TGTGCCAGCAGCCCCCGTAGCGGGAGGGCCGGGTCCTACAATGAGCAGTTCTTC. Translated: CASSPRSGRAGSYNEQFF. V and J are TRBV4-2 and TRBJ2-1; 11 bases align to TRBD2. Germline trimming cut 4 bases from V and 1 base from J; bases unmatched to any gene: 9. The CDR3 totals 18 residues. Germline V gene sequence: CDR1 LGHNA, CDR2 YNFKEQ.